This T cell receptor (beta chain) stems from a study of blood T cell repertoires in COVID-19. CDR1 and CDR2 from the germline V gene are LGHDT and YNNKEL (reference sequence). The J segment lost 11 bases and the V segment lost 0 bases, leaving 6 bases of the junction unmatched. The CDR3 extends over 15 amino acids. Measured with immunoSEQ multiplex PCR; TCRdb has only the in-frame clones, and not every one. The sample includes nearly 85,000 clones, around 83% of them seen just once. This receptor was obtained from a woman aged 55-69 years with acute or convalescent COVID-19. Sequenced input: peripheral blood. The J gene is TRBJ1-6, the V gene TRBV3-1 (or the pseudogene TRBV3-2); 8 nucleotides agree with TRBD1. The CDR3 loop is CASSQEGQGGPPLHF. Here the CDR3 DNA reads TGTGCCAGCAGCCAAGAAGGACAGGGAGGTCCACCCCTCCACTTT.